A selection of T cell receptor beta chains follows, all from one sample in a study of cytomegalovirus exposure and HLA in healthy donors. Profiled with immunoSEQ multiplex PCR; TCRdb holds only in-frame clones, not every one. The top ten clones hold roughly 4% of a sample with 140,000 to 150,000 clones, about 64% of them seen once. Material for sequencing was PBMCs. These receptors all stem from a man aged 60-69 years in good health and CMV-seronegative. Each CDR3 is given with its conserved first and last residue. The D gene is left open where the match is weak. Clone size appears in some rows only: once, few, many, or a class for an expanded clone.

TGTGCCAGCAGCTTATGGGACAACGGGGACATTCAGTACTTC | CASSLWDNGDIQYF | NA | TRBV7-9 | few | TRBJ2-4
TGTGCTAGCAGCCCGGGACAGGATAACTACGAGCAGTACTTC | CASSPGQDNYEQYF | TRBD1 | TRBV7-7 | once | TRBJ2-7
TGTGCCAGCAGTTCATTGCGTGGCACTGAAGCTTTCTTT | CASSSLRGTEAFF | NA | TRBV28 | once | TRBJ1-1
TGTGCCAGCAGTTCGACTAGCGGTCCGGGGGGAGATACGCAGTATTTT | CASSSTSGPGGDTQYF | TRBD2 | TRBV6-6 | NA | TRBJ2-3
TGTGCCAGCAGCCAGAAGGAGGACCCCCGTCCGTTCTTC | CASSQKEDPRPFF | NA | TRBV6-5 | NA | TRBJ2-1
TGTGCCAGCAGCGTAGGAGACACAAACCTCTATGGCTACACCTTC | CASSVGDTNLYGYTF | NA | TRBV9 | few | TRBJ1-2
TGTGCCTGTCAAGGGGGATTTGGCTACACCTTC | CACQGGFGYTF | NA | TRBV30 | NA | TRBJ1-2
TGTGCCAGCAGCTTGGTGGAGGTTACTGAAGCTTTCTTT | CASSLVEVTEAFF | NA | TRBV5-6 | NA | TRBJ1-1
TGCGCCAGCAGCAGGGGACAGGGGGGGACTGAAGCTTTCTTT | CASSRGQGGTEAFF | TRBD1 | TRBV5-1 | NA | TRBJ1-1
TGTGCCAGCAGGACATATCTTAATGAAAAACTGTTTTTT | CASRTYLNEKLFF | NA | TRBV6-1 | NA | TRBJ1-4
TGTGCCAGCAAGGGAGTATACCGGGACAGGGGTCGGGAGCAGTACTTC | CASKGVYRDRGREQYF | TRBD1 | TRBV27 | NA | TRBJ2-7
TGTGCCAGCAGTTTACAACAGGGGTGGCCTGTGGGGCAGTACTTC | CASSLQQGWPVGQYF | TRBD1 | TRBV28 | once | TRBJ2-7
TGTGCCAGCAGTGTCTCATCGGGGAGGGGCGAGCAGTTCTTC | CASSVSSGRGEQFF | TRBD2 | TRBV6-1 | NA | TRBJ2-1
TGTGCCAGTAGTAACCTACAGGGCCTCACAGATACGCAGTATTTT | CASSNLQGLTDTQYF | NA | TRBV19 | few | TRBJ2-3
TGTGCCAGCAGCGAAGTCCGGGGAAGGCGTACAGATACGCAGTATTTT | CASSEVRGRRTDTQYF | NA | TRBV7-6 | once | TRBJ2-3
TGTGCCAGCAGCTTCTTACGGGACAGGGGATACGAGCAGTACTTC | CASSFLRDRGYEQYF | TRBD1 | TRBV5-6 | NA | TRBJ2-7
TGCGCCAGCAGCTTAAGCCGGGGCACCGGGGAGCTGTTTTTT | CASSLSRGTGELFF | NA | TRBV5-1 | NA | TRBJ2-2
TGTGCCAGCAGTGAAGCTTGGGGACAAAAGGGATATACGCAGTATTTT | CASSEAWGQKGYTQYF | NA | TRBV6-1 | few | TRBJ2-3
TGCGCCAGCAGCCAAGTAGATCTAACTAGCGCGAACTACAATGAGCAGTTCTTC | CASSQVDLTSANYNEQFF | TRBD2 | TRBV4-1 | NA | TRBJ2-1
TGTGCCAGCAGTTTGGGACAGGGGTACACAGATACGCAGTATTTT | CASSLGQGYTDTQYF | TRBD1 | TRBV27 | NA | TRBJ2-3
TGTGCCAGCAGTCAACCAGCGGGAGGGAGGGATACGCAGTATTTT | CASSQPAGGRDTQYF | TRBD2 | TRBV27 | NA | TRBJ2-3
TGTGCCAGCAGTCCGCGGACTAGCGTGGGCGGGGAGCTGTTTTTT | CASSPRTSVGGELFF | TRBD2 | TRBV28 | NA | TRBJ2-2
TGTGCCTGGAGTGTAGGGGAAGAGTTCTCGTGGGCCTATAGCACAGATACGCAGTATTTT | CAWSVGEEFSWAYSTDTQYF | NA | TRBV30 | NA | TRBJ2-3
TGTGCCAGCAGTGGAGGACAGGGCTCCTACGAGCAGTACTTC | CASSGGQGSYEQYF | TRBD1 | TRBV6-1 | NA | TRBJ2-7
TGTGCCAGCAGAGCCGCGGGCACAGATACGCAGTATTTT | CASRAAGTDTQYF | NA | TRBV5-4 | few | TRBJ2-3
TGTGCCAGCAGCTTATCGGGACTAGCCGTCGAGCAGTACTTC | CASSLSGLAVEQYF | TRBD2 | TRBV7-6 | few | TRBJ2-7
TGTGCCAGTACCCTAGCGGGGGGGGATACGCAGTATTTT | CASTLAGGDTQYF | TRBD2 | TRBV2 | once | TRBJ2-3
TGTGCCAGCAGCTTAGGCCTAGCGGGAGGCAAATCCTCCTACAATGAGCAGTTCTTC | CASSLGLAGGKSSYNEQFF | TRBD2 | TRBV7-2 | NA | TRBJ2-1
TGCAGCGTTGGCAATAGCGATGAGCAGTTCTTC | CSVGNSDEQFF | NA | TRBV29-1 | NA | TRBJ2-1
TGTGCCACACGGGTGGCGGACAACTCCTACGAGCAGTACTTC | CATRVADNSYEQYF | NA | TRBV2 | NA | TRBJ2-7
TGTGCCAGCAGCTTGTCACAGGGGAACACTGAAGCTTTCTTT | CASSLSQGNTEAFF | NA | TRBV5-4 | NA | TRBJ1-1
TGTGCCAGCAGCGTAGAAGTCGCAGACTACGAGCAGTACTTC | CASSVEVADYEQYF | NA | TRBV9 | NA | TRBJ2-7
TGTGCCAGCAGTGAAAAGGGGGCGAGGCCAGATACGCAGTATTTT | CASSEKGARPDTQYF | TRBD1 | TRBV2 | NA | TRBJ2-3
TGCGCCAGCAGCTCGGGACTAGCGGGAGGAGGAGATACGCAGTATTTT | CASSSGLAGGGDTQYF | TRBD2 | TRBV5-1 | once | TRBJ2-3
TGCAGCGTTGCAACGTTCAGCTACGAGCAGTACTTC | CSVATFSYEQYF | NA | TRBV29-1 | NA | TRBJ2-7
TGTGCCAGCAGCTTATCCACCGGGACAAATTCACCCCTCCACTTT | CASSLSTGTNSPLHF | NA | TRBV7-9 | NA | TRBJ1-6
TGTGCCAGCATCCCGGGAGATGAGAGGGTCGAGCAGTACTTC | CASIPGDERVEQYF | NA | TRBV28 | NA | TRBJ2-7
TGTGCCAGCAGTTTACGGACAGGAGCCTATAGCAATCAGCCCCAGCATTTT | CASSLRTGAYSNQPQHF | TRBD1 | TRBV28 | NA | TRBJ1-5
TGTGCCAGCAGGGAGGACCGGGCTAATGAAAAACTGTTTTTT | CASREDRANEKLFF | NA | TRBV25-1 | NA | TRBJ1-4
TGTGCCAGCACCCTAGGGTCTAGCGGGAGGACAGATACGCAGTATTTT | CASTLGSSGRTDTQYF | TRBD2 | TRBV7-2 | NA | TRBJ2-3
TGTGCCAGTAGAAAATGGACAGGGCTGGACGAGCAGTACTTC | CASRKWTGLDEQYF | TRBD1 | TRBV19 | NA | TRBJ2-7